Presented here are 15 T cell receptor beta chains from one specimen sequenced in a study of OX40 agonist ivuxolimab in advanced cancers. The library relied on the immunoSEQ multiplex PCR assay. TCRdb carries this immuneACCESS record with in-frame sequences only. Its versions omit some clonotypes, under half of them owing to an unresolved V gene in the studies checked, with the rest unexplained. This sample comprises tens of thousands of clones, roughly 89% of them detected only once. In total, the top ten clones hold roughly 48% of the sample. The starting material was CD4+ or CD8+ T cells sorted from blood, obtained in a trial of the OX40 agonist ivuxolimab. These receptors originate from an adult with an advanced solid tumor such as melanoma, head and neck, liver or kidney cancer.

The chain couples TRBV2 to TRBJ2-7, with 10 bases that match TRBD1. J gave up 0 bases and V 11 bases, and 4 bases lay outside the gene matches. Germline V gene sequence: CDR1 SNHLY, CDR2 FYNNEI. This CDR3 contains 13 residues. DNA of the CDR3: TGTGCCTTCCGGGACAGGGGCTCCTACGAGCAGTACTTC. It codes for CAFRDRGSYEQYF.

This CDR3 is CASSPKSGLNTGELFF. The CDR3 DNA reads as TGTGCCAGCAGCCCTAAGAGCGGACTAAACACCGGGGAGCTGTTTTTT. The rearrangement joins TRBV9 to TRBJ2-2; perhaps TRBD2 as D (6 bases). Trimming removed 4 bases at V and 2 bases at J, with 15 bases between. The CDR3 consists of 16 residues. Germline V gene sequence: CDR1 SGDLS, CDR2 YYNGEE.

The chain has TRBV5-4 and TRBJ2-7; 7 bases match TRBD1. From germline, CDR1 is SGHNT and CDR2 YYREEE (reference sequence). The CDR3 has 12 residues. V shed 0 bases, J shed 6 bases, and the junction held 0 bases outside the gene matches. CDR3 nucleotide sequence: TGTGCCAGCAGCTTGGCAGGGGGCGAGCAGTACTTC. Translation gives CASSLAGGEQYF.

This clone occurred once. The chain joins TRBV4-1 to TRBJ2-7; no clear D. Trimming took 0 bases from V and 0 from J, leaving 6 bases between them. The CDR3 spans 14 residues. Germline CDR1 and CDR2: MGHRA and YSYEKL. This CDR3 is CASSQEIASYEQYF. CDR3 sequence (DNA): TGCGCCAGCAGCCAAGAGATAGCCTCCTACGAGCAGTACTTC.

This clone was observed once. This chain uses TRBV7-6 with TRBJ2-7, with D possibly being TRBD2 (7 bases). Germline CDR1 and CDR2: SGHVS and FNYEAQ. The ends were cut back, 0 bases at V and 0 bases at J, with 12 bases in the middle. This CDR3 is built from 16 residues. The CDR3 sequence: CASSLAYGGASYEQYF. The CDR3 DNA reads TGTGCCAGCAGCTTAGCGTATGGGGGGGCCTCCTACGAGCAGTACTTC.

This chain uses TRBV29-1 with TRBJ2-5; D not certain. This CDR3 spans 13 amino acids. Germline V gene sequence: CDR1 SQVTM, CDR2 ANQGSEA. Trimming stripped 2 bases from V and 6 bases from J, with 13 bases between. Here the CDR3 reads CSVELADRKTQYF. The DNA for the CDR3 is TGCAGCGTTGAACTTGCGGACCGTAAGACCCAGTACTTC.

The V gene is TRBV6-5, the J gene TRBJ2-3; D remains ambiguous. The germline V and J ends were trimmed by 2 bases and 4 bases, with 7 bases remaining between them. The V gene's germline CDR1 is MNHEY and CDR2 SVGAGI. This CDR3 has 13 amino acids. The CDR3 DNA reads TGTGCCAGCAGTTACCAGGTCGCAGATACGCAGTATTTT. This codes for CASSYQVADTQYF.

This clone was seen a handful of times. The genes are TRBV7-9 and TRBJ2-1, with 7 bases aligning to TRBD1. Trimming cost V 6 bases and J 2 bases; bases outside gene matches: 7. CDR1 SEHNR and CDR2 FQNEAQ come from the germline V gene (reference sequence). This CDR3 is 15 amino acids long. CDR3 coding DNA: TGTGCCAGCAGTTCGACAGGGTCCCCCTACAATGAGCAGTTCTTC. It is translated as CASSSTGSPYNEQFF.

This chain uses TRBV29-1 with TRBJ2-7, with D possibly matching TRBD1 (6 bases). V shed 1 base and J shed 1 base, with 11 bases lying between them. Germline V gene data show CDR1 as SQVTM and CDR2 as ANQGSEA. The CDR3 runs to 14 residues. In nucleotides, the CDR3 is TGCAGCGTTGAAGCACAGGGTGGGTCCTACGAGCAGTACTTC. Translated, it gives CSVEAQGGSYEQYF.

The chain combines TRBV7-9 with TRBJ2-7; 9 bases are shared with TRBD1. This CDR3 has 13 amino acids. J lost 7 bases, V lost 10 bases, and 11 bases had no gene match. Germline CDR1 SEHNR, CDR2 FQNEAQ (reference sequence). This chain's CDR3 is CATITGGSEEQYF. CDR3 sequence (DNA): TGTGCCACCATCACAGGGGGCTCGGAAGAGCAGTACTTC.

The chain couples TRBV5-1 to TRBJ1-3, with D maybe TRBD1 (5 bases). The CDR3 covers 15 residues. Trimming shortened V by 4 bases and J by 2 bases, and 13 bases separated the two germline ends. CDR1 is SGHRS and CDR2 is YFSETQ in the germline V gene. As DNA, the CDR3 is TGCGCCAGCAGCGCCGAGCCGGGGCCTGGAAACACCATATATTTT. Its protein is CASSAEPGPGNTIYF.

V gene TRBV27 combines with J gene TRBJ1-2; D possibly corresponds to TRBD1 (6 bases). Germline lookup yields CDR1 MNHEY and CDR2 SMNVEV (reference sequence). Trimming took 6 bases from V and 5 from J, leaving 19 bases between them. This CDR3 region has 15 residues. The CDR3: CASRNLGGLTYGYTF. CDR3 DNA: TGTGCCAGCAGGAACCTCGGGGGGCTAACGTATGGCTACACCTTC.

Written as DNA, the CDR3 is TGTGCCAGCAGCTTAGCCACAGGGGGCCAAGAGACCCAGTACTTC. It is translated as CASSLATGGQETQYF. V and J are TRBV7-8 and TRBJ2-5, with 8 bases identical to TRBD1. This CDR3 region has 15 residues. Germline CDR1 is SGHVS and CDR2 is FQNEAQ. V was clipped by 0 bases and J by 1 base; unmatched bases: 1. Looking up the rest from reference TRBV7-8 and TRBJ2-5 gives the full variable domain: GAGVSQSPRYKVAKRGQDVALRCDPISGHVSLFWYQQALGQGPEFLTYFQNEAQLDKSGLPSDRFFAERPEGSVSTLKIQRTQQEDSAVYLCASSLATGGQETQYFGPGTRLLVL.

This clone was seen just once. J is TRBJ1-5 and V is TRBV7-6; no definite D call. This CDR3 region has 13 residues. CDR1 SGHVS and CDR2 FNYEAQ come from the germline V gene. The V end was cut by 5 bases, the J end by 5 bases, with 10 bases between. The CDR3 region is CASSLSPDQPQHF. The CDR3 DNA follows: TGTGCCAGCAGCCTTTCCCCCGATCAGCCCCAGCATTTT.

The genes are TRBV14 and TRBJ2-5; D may be TRBD1 or TRBD2 (5 bases each). Germline loops: CDR1 SGHDN, CDR2 FVKESK. The CDR3 has 14 residues. V shed 6 bases and J shed 4 bases, with 15 bases lying between them. The CDR3 DNA reads TGTGCCAGCAGTGGGTGGGGGATTGGAGAGACCCAGTACTTC. Its protein product is CASSGWGIGETQYF.